The T cell receptor beta chain under discussion was sequenced for a study of cytomegalovirus exposure and HLA in healthy donors. General observations from the study: Later genetic work tied a missense DCLRE1C variant to beta-chain V and J trimming.

This clone was seen only once. What it binds is unknown. The study ran its PCR with 60 Vbeta and 13 Jbeta primers. Assay used: immunoSEQ multiplex PCR; TCRdb lists only in-frame clones, some missing. The top ten clones hold 4.4% of a sample with 150,000 to 250,000 clones, 79% of them seen once. Germline V CDR1 and CDR2: SGHTA, FQGNSA. This CDR3 has 15 residues. The V gene end was trimmed by 0 bases and the J gene end by 8 bases; junction bases not matched to a gene: 3. The TCR sequence derives from a woman aged 25 to 45 in good health and CMV-seropositive. The sample comprised PBMCs. The chain joins TRBV7-2 to TRBJ1-6; 8 bases align to TRBD1. The CDR3 DNA reads TGTGCCAGCAGCTTAGCACAGGGGGGAGATTCACCCCTCCACTTT. Translated, it gives CASSLAQGGDSPLHF.